These 19 T cell receptor beta chains originate from one sample sequenced in a study of CD8 T cells in Susac syndrome (dated by TCRdb to between 2018 and 2021). Preparation of the library involved the immunoSEQ multiplex PCR assay. RNA was extracted using the RNeasy kit, and 0.5 to 1 microgram was reverse transcribed with random hexamers. TCRdb reprocessing: public reads trimmed at Q25 with fastp, clones called with MiXCR, in-frame beta chains kept. Rows with one shared CDR3 protein collapse into an entry with the most common genes and DNA. The sample yields roughly 250,000 distinct CDR3 sequences; about 95% were counted once. The ten largest account for under 0.12% of the sample. Sequenced input: CD4+ T cells from PBMCs. Receptor source: a human donor with Susac syndrome.

This clonotype was detected once. V is TRBV2 and J is TRBJ1-1, with a weak D call TRBD1 (6 bases). The length of the CDR3 is 14 residues. Germline V gene sequence: CDR1 SNHLY, CDR2 FYNNEI. V was pared by 6 bases and J by 0 bases, with 11 bases between. Written as DNA, the CDR3 is TGTGCCAGCAGAATGGACAGTATGAACACTGAAGCTTTCTTT. Its protein product is CASRMDSMNTEAFF.

This chain links TRBV12-3 or TRBV12-4 with TRBJ1-1; D uncertain. V was trimmed by 0 bases and J by 1 base, leaving 6 bases between them. The CDR3 length is 14 residues. CDR3 sequence (DNA): TGTGCCAGCAGTTTAGCGGCGGGGAACACTGAAGCTTTCTTT. Protein product: CASSLAAGNTEAFF.

The chain employs TRBV29-1 and TRBJ1-2, with D perhaps matching TRBD1 (5 bases). Per germline, CDR1 SQVTM and CDR2 ANQGSEA. V lost 8 bases and J 5 bases, leaving 18 bases between the germline ends. CDR3 length: 13 residues. CDR3 DNA: TGCAGCTCCTGGGGCAGGGAACGGTATGGCTACACCTTC. It translates to CSSWGRERYGYTF. Supplemented by reference TRBV29-1 and TRBJ1-2, the full variable domain reads SAVISQKPSRDICQRGTSLTIQCQVDSQVTMMFWYRQQPGQSLTLIATANQGSEATYESGFVIDKFPISRPNLTFSTLTVSNMSPEDSSIYLCSSWGRERYGYTFGSGTRLTVV.

The rearrangement links TRBV4-1 to TRBJ2-4; D unresolved. The germline CDR1 and CDR2 sequences are MGHRA and YSYEKL. V shed 2 bases and J shed 4 bases, with 12 bases lying between them. This CDR3 has 15 residues. The CDR3 region is CASSQIGLAKNIQYF. The CDR3 DNA reads TGCGCCAGCAGCCAAATTGGGCTGGCGAAAAACATTCAGTACTTC.

The chain recombines TRBV6-5 with TRBJ1-5; possibly TRBD1 for D (5 bases). Germline loops: CDR1 MNHEY, CDR2 SVGAGI. CDR3 length equals 16 residues. V was shortened by 0 bases and J by 4 bases, with 13 bases between the two germline ends. The CDR3 spells CASSYSFQAGNQPQHF. The DNA of the CDR3 is TGTGCCAGCAGTTACTCATTCCAGGCAGGGAATCAGCCCCAGCATTTT.

The chain links TRBV20-1 to TRBJ1-2, with 10 nucleotides matching TRBD1. Germline loops: CDR1 DFQATT, CDR2 SNEGSKA (reference sequence). Germline trimming cut 6 bases from V and 8 bases from J; bases unmatched to any gene: 6. CDR3 length: 12 amino acids. CDR3 loop: CSARTGGRGYTF. The CDR3 bases are TGCAGTGCACGGACAGGGGGGAGAGGCTACACCTTC.

The chain links TRBV19 to TRBJ1-1; D is unclear. CDR1 is LNHDA and CDR2 is SQIVND in the germline V gene (reference sequence). Between the trimmed V and J ends, which lost 5 bases and 0 bases, there was a span of 13 bases. CDR3 length equals 15 residues. The CDR3 DNA reads TGTGCCAGTAGTGCCAGGACGGTCATGAACACTGAAGCTTTCTTT. Amino acid sequence: CASSARTVMNTEAFF.

The gene calls are TRBV12-3 or TRBV12-4 and TRBJ2-1, with 10 bases identical to TRBD2. V lost 6 bases and J lost 5; bases outside the gene matches: 10. The CDR3 runs to 16 residues. CDR3 protein: CASRSTSGRLHNEQFF. The CDR3 nucleotides read TGTGCCAGCAGATCGACTAGCGGGCGACTTCACAATGAGCAGTTCTTC.

The chain recombines TRBV6-1 with TRBJ2-6; TRBD1 agrees at 7 bases. The CDR3 spans 16 residues. Germline assignment: CDR1 MNHNS and CDR2 SASEGT. V was clipped by 10 bases and J by 0 bases; unmatched bases: 9. CDR3 nucleotides: TGTGCCACCGGGACAGACCCAATCTCTGGGGCCAACGTCCTGACTTTC. Protein: CATGTDPISGANVLTF.

The chain links TRBV30 to TRBJ2-7, with D maybe TRBD2 (6 bases). Between the trimmed V and J ends, which lost 2 bases and 4 bases, there was a span of 12 bases. The CDR3 contains 13 residues. The germline gives CDR1 GTSNPN, CDR2 SVGIG (reference sequence). The CDR3 protein is CAWSLAEGYEQYF. The CDR3 bases are TGTGCCTGGAGTTTAGCGGAGGGTTACGAGCAGTACTTC.

This clonotype was detected only once. The chain couples TRBV6-5 to TRBJ1-2; D is unclear. The germline CDR1 and CDR2 sequences are MNHEY and SVGAGI. The V gene lost 6 bases and the J gene lost 7 bases, with 18 bases spanning the gap. CDR3 length equals 14 residues. This CDR3 is CASRRQGLAAGYTF. CDR3 DNA sequence: TGTGCCAGCAGACGACAAGGACTCGCCGCTGGCTACACCTTC.

The CDR3 nucleotides are TGTGCCAGCAGCCCATTTGGGTCCTACACAGATACGCAGTATTTT. It yields the protein CASSPFGSYTDTQYF. The chain combines TRBV7-9 with TRBJ2-3, with D uncertain. Germline assignment: CDR1 SEHNR and CDR2 FQNEAQ (reference sequence). Trimming shortened V by 5 bases and J by 2 bases, and 14 bases separated the two germline ends. This CDR3 has 15 amino acids.

J is TRBJ2-4 and V is TRBV29-1; no definite D call. Trimming left V 4 bases short and J 5 bases short, with 15 bases between. Germline assignment: CDR1 SQVTM and CDR2 ANQGSEA. This CDR3 has 14 residues. The CDR3 DNA is TGCAGCGTTGGGATCCTGGGTACGGAAAACATTCAGTACTTC. Translating it yields CSVGILGTENIQYF.

This chain joins TRBV24-1 and TRBJ2-7, with D unresolved. CDR3 length equals 15 residues. The germline gives CDR1 KGHDR, CDR2 SFDVKD. Trimming took off 2 bases at V and 2 bases at J, with 12 bases between the two ends. This CDR3 is CATSDYNRPTYEQYF. In nucleotides, the CDR3 is TGTGCCACCAGTGATTACAACAGACCCACCTACGAGCAGTACTTC.

The rearrangement links TRBV12-3 or TRBV12-4 to TRBJ1-5; the match to TRBD1 covers 7 bases. J gave up 11 bases and V 3 bases, and 4 bases lay outside the gene matches. The CDR3 loop spans 12 amino acids. The CDR3 DNA follows: TGTGCCAGCAGTTTCCAGGGGGTAGCCCAGCATTTT. This sequence encodes CASSFQGVAQHF.

V gene TRBV3-1 combines with J gene TRBJ2-7; the D is unclear. CDR1 is LGHDT, CDR2 YNNKEL, per germline (reference sequence). This CDR3 has 18 residues. The V end lost 1 base, the J end lost 3 bases, and 22 bases lay between the germline ends. The CDR3 DNA reads TGTGCCAGCAGCCAAGGTGTTCTAGTGAGCCCGAGGATCTACGAGCAGTACTTC. As protein: CASSQGVLVSPRIYEQYF.

The rearrangement joins TRBV12-3 or TRBV12-4 to TRBJ1-2, with a tentative D call TRBD1 (5 bases). The CDR3 covers 14 residues. V was pared by 4 bases and J by 4 bases, with 13 bases between. CDR3 in amino acids: CASSSPRDLYGYTF. For the CDR3, the DNA is TGTGCCAGCAGTTCCCCCAGGGATCTCTATGGCTACACCTTC.

J is TRBJ2-2 and V is TRBV9; D is perhaps TRBD1 (5 bases). Germline values: CDR1 SGDLS, CDR2 YYNGEE. Trimming pared 5 bases from V and 0 bases from J, leaving 8 bases between. The CDR3 runs 14 residues. The CDR3 DNA sequence: TGTGCCAGCAGGACAGACCCGAACACCGGGGAGCTGTTTTTT. Its translation is CASRTDPNTGELFF.

This chain connects TRBV30 to TRBJ2-1, with TRBD2 matching 11 bases. The germline V gene encodes CDR1 GTSNPN and CDR2 SVGIG (reference sequence). The CDR3 sequence is 16 residues long. V trimming: 0 bases; J trimming: 8 bases; junction bases outside the gene matches: 9. CDR3 DNA: TGTGCCTGGAGTGTATTCCTAGCGGGAGGAGTACATGAGCAGTTCTTC. It encodes CAWSVFLAGGVHEQFF.